These 19 T cell receptor beta chains came from one sample sequenced in a study of blood T cell repertoires in COVID-19. The protocol was immunoSEQ multiplex PCR, while the TCRdb copy is restricted to in-frame clones and leaves out a portion. The sample holds almost 90,000 clones, 88% seen once. What was sequenced was peripheral blood. These receptors all come from a man older than 75 with acute or convalescent COVID-19.

The chain has TRBV2 and TRBJ2-5; 13 bases are a match to TRBD2. V shed 3 bases, J shed 5 bases, and the junction held 6 bases outside the gene matches. The CDR3 totals 16 residues. Germline lookup yields CDR1 SNHLY and CDR2 FYNNEI. The CDR3 DNA is TGTGCCAGCAGTGAGAGGACTAGCGGGAGTTGGGAGACCCAGTACTTC. Its translation is CASSERTSGSWETQYF.

As for this clone: The sample carries other DNA sequences with the same CDR3. V usage is TRBV27 and J usage is TRBJ1-2, with D possibly matching TRBD1 (5 bases). Germline V CDR1 and CDR2: MNHEY, SMNVEV (reference sequence). This CDR3 has 13 residues. V was pared by 3 bases and J by 4 bases, with 9 bases between. CDR3 loop: CASSLSRAYGYTF. CDR3 bases: TGTGCCAGCAGTTTGAGCAGGGCCTATGGCTACACCTTC.

V usage is TRBV6-6 and J usage is TRBJ1-6; D ambiguous. CDR3 size: 13 residues. V was pared by 5 bases and J by 4 bases, with 6 bases between. The germline gives CDR1 MNHNY, CDR2 SVGAGI (reference sequence). CDR3 in DNA: TGTGCCAGCAGTGTCCTTTATAATTCACCCCTCCACTTT. It yields the protein CASSVLYNSPLHF.

J is TRBJ2-5 and V is TRBV3-1 (or the pseudogene TRBV3-2), with a possible D match to TRBD1 (6 bases). The CDR3 contains 14 residues. Germline CDR1 reads LGHDT; CDR2 reads YNNKEL (reference sequence). Trimming removed 3 bases at V and 7 bases at J, with 15 bases between. CDR3: CASSQGASGWTQYF. The CDR3 nucleotides are TGTGCCAGCAGCCAGGGGGCATCGGGCTGGACCCAGTACTTC.

V and J are TRBV5-5 and TRBJ2-7; 9 bases line up with TRBD2. J lost 2 bases, V lost 0 bases, and 3 bases had no gene match. The CDR3 contains 15 residues. Per germline, CDR1 SGHKS and CDR2 YYEKEE (reference sequence). The CDR3: CASSLDSGGPYEQYF. CDR3 DNA: TGTGCCAGCAGCTTGGACAGCGGGGGGCCCTACGAGCAGTACTTC.

The genes are TRBV11-3 and TRBJ1-3; 10 bases fit TRBD1. The J segment lost 2 bases and the V segment lost 3 bases, leaving 4 bases of the junction unmatched. The CDR3 length is 16 residues. Germline V gene data show CDR1 as SGHNT and CDR2 as YENEEA. CDR3 nucleotide sequence: TGTGCCAGCAGCTTCGGGACAGGGGACACTGGAAACACCATATATTTT. Translation gives CASSFGTGDTGNTIYF.

The rearrangement joins TRBV5-1 to TRBJ2-1; TRBD1 agrees at 10 bases. Germline V lookup: CDR1 SGHRS, CDR2 YFSETQ. This CDR3 comprises 15 residues. V shed 3 bases, J shed 5 bases, and the junction held 5 bases outside the gene matches. The CDR3 loop reads CASSYGQGGHNEQFF. CDR3 nucleotides: TGCGCCAGCAGCTACGGACAGGGGGGACACAATGAGCAGTTCTTC.

This rearrangement joins TRBV5-1 to TRBJ1-2, with 8 positions matching TRBD1. V was clipped by 4 bases and J by 2 bases; unmatched bases: 7. CDR1 is SGHRS, CDR2 YFSETQ, per germline. The CDR3 length is 15 residues. Here the CDR3 DNA reads TGCGCCAGCAGCGCAGGGGGCTCGACGAACTATGGCTACACCTTC. This codes for CASSAGGSTNYGYTF.

The rearrangement links TRBV6-5 to TRBJ2-3, with D perhaps TRBD2 (5 bases). The CDR3 is 15 amino acids. Per the germline V gene, CDR1 is MNHEY and CDR2 is SVGAGI. Trimming pared 10 bases from V and 4 bases from J, leaving 21 bases between. In DNA, the CDR3 is TGTGCCACCTCTAGAGGGTTCAGCGGCTCAGATACGCAGTATTTT. Its protein product is CATSRGFSGSDTQYF.

The V gene is TRBV5-1, the J gene TRBJ1-1, with a possible D match to TRBD1 (5 bases). V gave up 0 bases and J gave up 6 bases, with 12 bases separating them. Germline CDR1 reads SGHRS; CDR2 reads YFSETQ. This CDR3 is built from 14 residues. CDR3 nucleotides: TGCGCCAGCAGCTTGGGCCCCCTAGGGGCTGAAGCTTTCTTT. This translates into CASSLGPLGAEAFF.

This clone was counted once. The chain uses TRBV28 and TRBJ2-2, with D maybe TRBD1 (5 bases). Trimming stripped 5 bases from V and 4 bases from J, with 11 bases between. Germline loops: CDR1 MDHEN, CDR2 SYDVKM. The length of the CDR3 is 14 residues. CDR3 loop: CASSGHTATGELFF. The CDR3, as DNA: TGTGCCAGCAGTGGACACACGGCCACCGGGGAGCTGTTTTTT.

The chain has TRBV6-5 and TRBJ1-1; D is perhaps TRBD1 (5 bases). The CDR3 extends over 15 amino acids. CDR1 MNHEY and CDR2 SVGAGI come from the germline V gene. Deletions cut 6 bases from V and 4 bases from J, with 18 bases between. CDR3 coding DNA: TGTGCCAGCAGAAAACGCCAGGGCCCGGGCACTGAAGCTTTCTTT. This encodes CASRKRQGPGTEAFF.

V usage is TRBV2 and J usage is TRBJ1-5, with TRBD1 matching 8 bases. The CDR3 is 15 amino acids. Germline V lookup: CDR1 SNHLY, CDR2 FYNNEI. The trim removed 6 bases at V and 2 bases at J, leaving 6 bases unmatched. CDR3 coding DNA: TGTGCCAGCAGCGGAAACAGGGGGGGCAATCAGCCCCAGCATTTT. Translating it yields CASSGNRGGNQPQHF. Using reference TRBV2 and TRBJ1-5 for the parts outside the CDR3, the full variable domain is EPEVTQTPSHQVTQMGQEVILRCVPISNHLYFYWYRQILGQKVEFLVSFYNNEISEKSEIFDDQFSVERPDGSNFTLKIRSTKLEDSAMYFCASSGNRGGNQPQHFGDGTRLSIL.

The chain has TRBV6-1 and TRBJ1-5; 8 bases line up with TRBD1. V lost 1 base to trimming and J lost 4 bases; unmatched junction nucleotides: 6. The CDR3 sequence is 16 residues long. The germline gives CDR1 MNHNS, CDR2 SASEGT. The CDR3, as DNA: TGTGCCAGCAGTGAAGGGGCAGGGGGCGGAAATCAGCCCCAGCATTTT. It yields the protein CASSEGAGGGNQPQHF.

Only one count was recorded for this clone. The gene calls are TRBV27 and TRBJ1-5; weak D call: TRBD1 (6 bases). Germline values: CDR1 MNHEY, CDR2 SMNVEV (reference sequence). With 5 bases removed from V and 0 bases from J, the gap between germline ends came to 11 bases. This CDR3 has 15 residues. CDR3 bases: TGTGCCAGCAGTCCAGGGGTTAATAGCAATCAGCCCCAGCATTTT. Its protein product is CASSPGVNSNQPQHF.

J is TRBJ1-5 and V is TRBV28, with D possibly matching TRBD1 (5 bases). In germline, CDR1 is MDHEN, CDR2 SYDVKM. The V gene lost 6 bases and the J gene lost 0 bases, with 15 bases spanning the gap. The CDR3 length is 16 residues. The CDR3 bases are TGTGCCAGCAGCTACACCGGCGGGACTAGCAATCAGCCCCAGCATTTT. Its protein product is CASSYTGGTSNQPQHF.

The chain recombines TRBV10-3 with TRBJ1-1, with 8 bases aligning to TRBD1. J gave up 2 bases and V 4 bases, and 9 bases lay outside the gene matches. Per germline, CDR1 ENHRY and CDR2 SYGVKD. This CDR3 has 16 amino acids. CDR3 protein: CAISGDLGQGNTEAFF. In DNA form, the CDR3 reads TGTGCCATCAGTGGGGATCTCGGACAGGGCAACACTGAAGCTTTCTTT.

In DNA, the CDR3 is TGCGCCAGCAGCCATGCTAGCGGGAGGGCGGGGGAGACCCAGTACTTC. This gives the protein CASSHASGRAGETQYF. The chain couples TRBV5-1 to TRBJ2-5; 12 nucleotides line up with TRBD2. This CDR3 is built from 16 residues. Unmatched junction bases numbered 9, after V lost 4 bases and J lost 5 bases. CDR1 is SGHRS, CDR2 YFSETQ, per germline.

J is TRBJ1-2 and V is TRBV3-1 (or the pseudogene TRBV3-2); tentatively, D is TRBD1 (6 bases). The V end lost 0 bases, the J end lost 8 bases, and 13 bases lay between the germline ends. Per the germline V gene, CDR1 is LGHDT and CDR2 is YNNKEL (reference sequence). The CDR3 sequence is 14 residues long. CDR3 amino acids: CASSQDRGGWGYTF. CDR3 nucleotide sequence: TGTGCCAGCAGCCAAGATAGGGGGGGCTGGGGCTACACCTTC.